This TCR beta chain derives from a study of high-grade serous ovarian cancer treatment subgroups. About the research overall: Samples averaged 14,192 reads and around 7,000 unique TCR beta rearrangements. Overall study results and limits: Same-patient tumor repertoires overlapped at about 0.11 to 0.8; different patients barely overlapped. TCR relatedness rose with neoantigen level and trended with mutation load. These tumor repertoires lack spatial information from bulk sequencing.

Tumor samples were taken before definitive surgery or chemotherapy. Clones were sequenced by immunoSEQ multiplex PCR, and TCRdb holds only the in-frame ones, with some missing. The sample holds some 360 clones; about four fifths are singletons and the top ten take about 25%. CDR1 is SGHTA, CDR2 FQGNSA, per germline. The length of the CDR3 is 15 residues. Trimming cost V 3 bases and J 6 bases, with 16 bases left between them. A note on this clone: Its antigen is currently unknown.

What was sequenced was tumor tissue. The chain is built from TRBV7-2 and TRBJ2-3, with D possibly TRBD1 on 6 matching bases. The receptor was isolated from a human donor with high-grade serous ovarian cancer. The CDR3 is CASSFGAGTRDTQYF. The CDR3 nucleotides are TGTGCCAGCAGCTTCGGGGCAGGGACAAGGGATACGCAGTATTTT.